This entry lists 10 T cell receptor beta chains sequenced from one sample in a study of CD8 T cells in ankylosing spondylitis (dated by TCRdb to about 2017). To prepare the library, 5' RACE was applied. This sample was sequenced with an Illumina HiSeq 2500. TCRdb itself trimmed the public reads at Q25 with fastp, ran MiXCR and retained productive beta chains. Entries that share a CDR3 protein sequence are merged under the most common genes and DNA. The sample yields about 270,000 distinct CDR3 sequences; 30% to 40% were counted once. The top ten constitute around 4.4% of the sample. The material sequenced was blood, either unsorted or a sorted T cell fraction (not recorded which). The receptors were sampled from a male donor with ankylosing spondylitis or in good health (not recorded which).

As regards this clonotype: Given a much more abundant clone one base away, this may be a read error. Written as DNA, the CDR3 is TGCAGCGTCCACAGGGCAGTGAACGCTGAAGCTTTCTTT. Amino acids: CSVHRAVNAEAFF. V usage is TRBV29-1 and J usage is TRBJ1-1; D possibly corresponds to TRBD1 (6 bases). This CDR3 contains 13 residues. The germline CDR1 and CDR2 sequences are SQVTM and ANQGSEA. Filled out from reference TRBV29-1 and TRBJ1-1, the complete variable domain reads SAVISQKPSRDICQRGTSLTIQCQVDSQVTMMFWYRQQPGQSLTLIATANQGSEATYESGFVIDKFPISRPNLTFSTLTVSNMSPEDSSIYLCSVHRAVNAEAFFGQGTRLTVV.

V is TRBV21-1 and J is TRBJ2-2; TRBD1 was called by the table and not checked on the DNA. TRBV21-1 is assigned pseudogene status. CDR3 size: 19 residues. The CDR3 here is CASSKREIRRGPNTGELFF. The DNA for the CDR3 is TGTGCCAGCAGCAAACGGGAGATTCGGCGGGGGCCAAACACCGGGGAGCTGTTTTTT.

This clonotype was recorded a few times. The V call is TRBV9, the J call TRBJ1-6; possible D gene TRBD1, 5 bases. Trimming left V 2 bases short and J 3 bases short, with 12 bases between. Per germline, CDR1 SGDLS and CDR2 YYNGEE. CDR3 length: 16 amino acids. The CDR3 DNA follows: TGTGCCAGCAGCGTGGAGGGGCAGGACTATAATTCACCCCTCCACTTT. Its translation: CASSVEGQDYNSPLHF.

This chain links TRBV11-2 with TRBJ2-3, with D perhaps being TRBD1 or TRBD2 (6 bases each). CDR1 is SGHAT and CDR2 is FQNNGV in the germline V gene. Trimming stripped 2 bases from V and 1 base from J, with 22 bases between. CDR3 length: 19 residues. The CDR3 DNA follows: TGTGCCAGCAGCTTATGGGAGGCGACGACAGGTGAGGGCACAGATACGCAGTATTTT. It translates to CASSLWEATTGEGTDTQYF.

This chain uses TRBV12-3 or TRBV12-4 with TRBJ1-1, with D tentatively TRBD1 (6 bases). This CDR3 contains 13 residues. V was pared by 7 bases and J by 3 bases, with 12 bases between. The CDR3 loop is CASTPRGDTEAFF. The CDR3, as DNA: TGTGCCAGCACTCCGAGGGGGGACACTGAAGCTTTCTTT.

The V gene is TRBV12-3 or TRBV12-4, the J gene TRBJ2-7, with TRBD1 as a possible D gene (6 bases). The CDR3 contains 13 residues. V shed 6 bases and J shed 1 base, with 10 bases lying between them. The CDR3 nucleotides read TGTGCCAGCAGACGGGACAAATCCTACGAGCAGTACTTC. It is translated as CASRRDKSYEQYF.

This sequence joins TRBV7-6 and TRBJ2-5; no definite D call. Trimming pared 4 bases from V and 1 base from J, leaving 7 bases between. The CDR3 extends over 13 amino acids. Germline CDR1 SGHVS, CDR2 FNYEAQ. In nucleotides, the CDR3 is TGTGCCAGCAGCTCCATGTTCCAAGAGACCCAGTACTTC. It is translated as CASSSMFQETQYF.

This clonotype was observed a single time. The rearrangement uses TRBV29-1 and TRBJ2-6; tentative D call: TRBD2 (5 bases). CDR3 size: 13 residues. Trimming shortened V by 6 bases and J by 4 bases, and 10 bases separated the two germline ends. Germline CDR1 reads SQVTM; CDR2 reads ANQGSEA. DNA of the CDR3: TGCAGCGTGAGGGCTACAGGGGCCAACGTCCTGACTTTC. This gives the protein CSVRATGANVLTF.

The chain links TRBV12-3 or TRBV12-4 to TRBJ2-3; TRBD2 matches at 11 bases. Trimming took 5 bases from V and 1 from J; bases not matched to a gene: 5. The CDR3 contains 16 residues. The CDR3 nucleotides are TGTGCCAGCAGTCCCCTACTAGCGGGGGGCACAGATACGCAGTATTTT. Its translation is CASSPLLAGGTDTQYF.

This clonotype has a handful of counts. This rearrangement joins TRBV7-8 to TRBJ2-3; unclear D gene. This CDR3 spans 11 amino acids. Germline lookup yields CDR1 SGHVS and CDR2 FQNEAQ. V was pared by 1 base and J by 10 bases, with 6 bases between. This chain's CDR3 is CASSLGIAQYF. The DNA of the CDR3 is TGTGCCAGCAGCTTAGGTATTGCGCAGTATTTT.